The 17 T cell receptor beta chains listed next were all sequenced from one sample in a study of cytomegalovirus exposure and HLA in healthy donors. TCRdb keeps only in-frame clones here, not all; method: immunoSEQ multiplex PCR. The sample lists around 50,000 clones; 90% to 95% were seen once. What was sequenced was PBMCs. The source is a woman aged 18-29 years in good health and CMV-seropositive.

The V gene is TRBV5-1, the J gene TRBJ1-1, with D possibly being TRBD1 (5 bases). CDR1 SGHRS and CDR2 YFSETQ come from the germline V gene. This CDR3 has 16 residues. Trimming left V 0 bases short and J 7 bases short, with 19 bases between. For the CDR3, the DNA is TGCGCCAGCAGCTTGGCTCAGGGTATCGGAGTTGGTGAAGCTTTCTTT. As protein: CASSLAQGIGVGEAFF.

The CDR3 region is CASSLERRTSGRLSSYEQYF. Written as DNA, the CDR3 is TGTGCCAGCAGCTTAGAAAGAAGGACTAGCGGGAGACTTTCCTCCTACGAGCAGTACTTC. The chain carries TRBV7-8 and TRBJ2-7; 13 nucleotides line up with TRBD2. Trimming removed 1 base from V and 0 bases from J; junction bases left unmatched: 12. Germline V gene lookup returns CDR1 SGHVS and CDR2 FQNEAQ. The CDR3 has 20 residues.

The chain joins TRBV7-9 to TRBJ2-1, with 7 positions matching TRBD2. Germline loops: CDR1 SEHNR, CDR2 FQNEAQ (reference sequence). The V segment lost 1 base and the J segment 6 bases; nucleotides outside the gene matches: 9. The length of the CDR3 is 16 residues. The CDR3 sequence: CASSLVRGRSVNEQFF. CDR3 coding DNA: TGTGCCAGCAGCTTAGTACGCGGGAGATCCGTCAATGAGCAGTTCTTC.

This clone was observed a single time. This chain connects TRBV6-5 to TRBJ1-1, with 11 bases that match TRBD1. Germline V gene sequence: CDR1 MNHEY, CDR2 SVGAGI. The CDR3 spans 15 residues. V shed 6 bases, J shed 5 bases, and the junction held 8 bases outside the gene matches. The CDR3: CASRRTGGFGTEAFF. The CDR3 coding sequence is TGTGCCAGCAGACGGACAGGGGGCTTCGGTACTGAAGCTTTCTTT.

This chain joins TRBV7-2 and TRBJ2-7, with 14 bases matching TRBD2. The CDR3 runs 15 residues. From germline, CDR1 is SGHTA and CDR2 FQGNSA. V shed 4 bases and J 2 bases; nucleotides not matched to a gene: 1. The CDR3 loop is CASSSGLAGAYEQYF. The CDR3 DNA sequence: TGTGCCAGCAGCTCGGGACTAGCGGGAGCCTACGAGCAGTACTTC.

This clone was counted a single time. The chain combines TRBV7-6 with TRBJ2-1; D may be TRBD2 (6 bases). Between the trimmed V and J ends, which lost 7 bases and 11 bases, there was a span of 12 bases. The CDR3 has 11 residues. Germline CDR1 SGHVS, CDR2 FNYEAQ. In DNA form, the CDR3 reads TGTGCCAGCACTCCGGGACTCCAGCAGTTCTTC. It yields the protein CASTPGLQQFF.

V is TRBV28 and J is TRBJ2-7, with D possibly TRBD1 on 5 matching bases. V lost 6 bases and J lost 2, with 17 bases in between. Germline CDR1 and CDR2: MDHEN and SYDVKM. The CDR3 runs to 15 residues. The CDR3 sequence is CASRQTGLDTYEQYF. CDR3 DNA: TGTGCCAGCAGGCAAACAGGCCTCGATACCTACGAGCAGTACTTC. The full variable domain, with the rest looked up from reference TRBV28 and TRBJ2-7, is DVKVTQSSRYLVKRTGEKVFLECVQDMDHENMFWYRQDPGLGLRLIYFSYDVKMKEKGDIPEGYSVSREKKERFSLILESASTNQTSMYLCASRQTGLDTYEQYFGPGTRLTVT.

The chain has TRBV7-8 and TRBJ1-1, with a weak D call TRBD1 (6 bases). Per the germline V gene, CDR1 is SGHVS and CDR2 is FQNEAQ. V lost 4 bases and J lost 4, with 19 bases in between. This CDR3 has 16 amino acids. The CDR3 is CASSSATGQTITEAFF. The DNA of the CDR3 is TGTGCCAGCAGCTCCGCGACGGGACAAACTATCACTGAAGCTTTCTTT.

CDR3 sequence (DNA): TGTGCCAGCAGTTTTCGGGTTATATCGGGGGATGGCTACACCTTC. Amino acids: CASSFRVISGDGYTF. The V gene is TRBV28, the J gene TRBJ1-2; D is perhaps TRBD1 (5 bases). Trimming removed 3 bases from V and 6 bases from J, with 17 bases in between. The CDR3 is 15 residues long. Per the germline V gene, CDR1 is MDHEN and CDR2 is SYDVKM.

This clone was detected only a few times. The chain couples TRBV5-1 to TRBJ1-2; 9 nucleotides align to TRBD1. V gave up 3 bases and J gave up 6 bases; unmatched junction bases: 3. The CDR3 spans 13 residues. The germline V gene has CDR1 SGHRS and CDR2 YFSETQ. The CDR3 sequence: CASSSQGAHGYTF. DNA for the CDR3: TGCGCCAGCAGCTCACAGGGGGCTCATGGCTACACCTTC.

This sequence joins TRBV10-3 and TRBJ1-1; the D gene is possibly TRBD1 (5 bases). Trimming shortened V by 6 bases and J by 0 bases, and 11 bases separated the two germline ends. Germline CDR1 reads ENHRY; CDR2 reads SYGVKD. The CDR3 sequence is 14 residues long. The CDR3 DNA reads as TGTGCCATCAGGGGGGGGACCATGAACACTGAAGCTTTCTTT. Translating gives CAIRGGTMNTEAFF.

This chain joins TRBV7-2 and TRBJ2-1; maybe TRBD2 (6 bases). Trimming shortened V by 0 bases and J by 9 bases, and 9 bases separated the two germline ends. The germline V gene has CDR1 SGHTA and CDR2 FQGNSA. This CDR3 is 13 amino acids long. The DNA of the CDR3 is TGTGCCAGCAGCTTAGCGGGAGGCAGTGAGCAGTTCTTC. As protein: CASSLAGGSEQFF. Full variable domain (remainder filled in from reference TRBV7-2 and TRBJ2-1): GAGVSQSPSNKVTEKGKDVELRCDPISGHTALYWYRQSLGQGLEFLIYFQGNSAPDKSGLPSDRFSAERTGGSVSTLTIQRTQQEDSAVYLCASSLAGGSEQFFGPGTRLTVL.

The chain is built from TRBV28 and TRBJ2-7; 8 bases map to TRBD1. Per germline, CDR1 MDHEN and CDR2 SYDVKM. CDR3 length: 15 residues. The J segment lost 2 bases and the V segment lost 4 bases, leaving 7 bases of the junction unmatched. The CDR3 region has the DNA TGTGCCAGCAGTTCCCCGACAGGGGTCCCCTACGAGCAGTACTTC. Protein product: CASSSPTGVPYEQYF.

The chain links TRBV7-2 to TRBJ2-5; maybe TRBD1 (5 bases). This CDR3 region has 12 residues. The V gene lost 5 bases and the J gene lost 5 bases, with 9 bases spanning the gap. Per germline, CDR1 SGHTA and CDR2 FQGNSA. CDR3 in DNA: TGTGCCAGCAGCCTCGCAGGGGAGACCCAGTACTTC. Protein product: CASSLAGETQYF. Combining the CDR3 with reference TRBV7-2 and TRBJ2-5 gives the whole variable domain GAGVSQSPSNKVTEKGKDVELRCDPISGHTALYWYRQSLGQGLEFLIYFQGNSAPDKSGLPSDRFSAERTGGSVSTLTIQRTQQEDSAVYLCASSLAGETQYFGPGTRLLVL.

The chain carries TRBV29-1 and TRBJ2-1; 9 positions agree with TRBD2. V lost 3 bases, J lost 10 bases, and 10 bases stayed unmatched. This CDR3 region has 14 residues. The germline CDR1 and CDR2 sequences are SQVTM and ANQGSEA. This chain's CDR3 is CSVDLVGSGSEQFF. As DNA, the CDR3 is TGCAGCGTTGATCTGGTGGGTAGCGGGAGCGAGCAGTTCTTC.

This rearrangement joins TRBV6-1 to TRBJ2-5; 9 bases are a match to TRBD1. The germline gives CDR1 MNHNS, CDR2 SASEGT. The J segment lost 1 base and the V segment lost 4 bases, leaving 7 bases of the junction unmatched. The CDR3 is made up of 16 amino acids. The CDR3 reads CASSVPLGQGQETQYF. The CDR3 DNA reads as TGTGCCAGCAGTGTGCCCTTGGGACAGGGCCAAGAGACCCAGTACTTC.

This chain connects TRBV5-1 to TRBJ2-6; D is uncertain. Germline V gene sequence: CDR1 SGHRS, CDR2 YFSETQ. The CDR3 consists of 13 residues. Trimming left V 4 bases short and J 1 base short, with 3 bases between. CDR3 sequence reads: CASSPSGANVLTF. The CDR3 region has the DNA TGCGCCAGCAGCCCGTCTGGGGCCAACGTCCTGACTTTC.